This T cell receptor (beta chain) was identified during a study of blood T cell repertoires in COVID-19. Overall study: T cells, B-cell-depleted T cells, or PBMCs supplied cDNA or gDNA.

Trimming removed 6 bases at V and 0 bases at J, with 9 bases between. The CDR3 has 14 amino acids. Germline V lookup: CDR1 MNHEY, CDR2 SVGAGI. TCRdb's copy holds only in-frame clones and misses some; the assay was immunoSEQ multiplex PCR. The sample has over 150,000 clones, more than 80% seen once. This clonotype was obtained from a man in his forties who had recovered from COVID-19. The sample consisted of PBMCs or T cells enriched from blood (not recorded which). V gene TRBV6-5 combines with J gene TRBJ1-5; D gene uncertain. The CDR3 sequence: CASRSRLSNQPQHF. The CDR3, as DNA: TGTGCCAGCAGATCCCGACTTAGCAATCAGCCCCAGCATTTT.